This entry lists 2 T cell receptor beta chains sequenced from one sample in a study of T cell responses to AZD1222 COVID-19 vaccine. Sequencing used immunoSEQ multiplex PCR; TCRdb keeps in-frame clones, though not all of them. This table has 100,000 or so clones, about 85% appearing once. This material consisted of peripheral blood, taken on day 0 of AZD1222 vaccination. The receptors were gathered from an adult in good health.

The chain has TRBV28 and TRBJ2-1, with D maybe TRBD1 (6 bases). Trimming took 5 bases from V and 7 from J, leaving 12 bases between them. This CDR3 has 13 amino acids. Germline values: CDR1 MDHEN, CDR2 SYDVKM. The CDR3 nucleotides read TGTGCCAGCAGTCCCACAGGGAGAAATGAGCAGTTCTTC. It translates to CASSPTGRNEQFF.

This sequence joins TRBV15 and TRBJ2-5; D is uncertain. The germline CDR1 and CDR2 sequences are LNHNV and YYDKDF (reference sequence). Trimming pared 1 base from V and 5 bases from J, leaving 14 bases between. The CDR3 extends over 15 amino acids. The CDR3 is CATSRGGGNVETQYF. DNA of the CDR3: TGTGCCACCAGCAGAGGGGGTGGGAATGTGGAGACCCAGTACTTC. The whole variable domain, remainder taken from reference TRBV15 and TRBJ2-5, is DAMVIQNPRYQVTQFGKPVTLSCSQTLNHNVMYWYQQKSSQAPKLLFHYYDKDFNNEADTPDNFQSRRPNTSFCFLDIRSPGLGDTAMYLCATSRGGGNVETQYFGPGTRLLVL.